This TCR beta chain was documented in a study of blood T cell repertoires in COVID-19. About the research overall: Sites across the United States, Italy and Spain contributed samples from acute and convalescent COVID-19.

The CDR3 contains 13 residues. V was pared by 3 bases and J by 7 bases, with 12 bases between. Germline values: CDR1 SNHLY, CDR2 FYNNEI. Method: immunoSEQ multiplex PCR; TCRdb's copy keeps in-frame clones and lacks some. The table has some 430,000 clones, about nine tenths seen once. Individuals drawn from around 24 US areas were about 18 to 89 years old. Before being deemed recovered, Cohort 3 donors had two negative PCRs, clearance, or symptom resolution. The sample was PBMCs or T cells enriched from blood (not recorded which). V usage is TRBV2 and J usage is TRBJ1-2; no clear D. The sequence was collected from a man younger than 35 who had recovered from COVID-19. This CDR3 is CASSEAEESGYTF. CDR3 sequence (DNA): TGTGCCAGCAGTGAGGCGGAGGAGAGTGGCTACACCTTC.